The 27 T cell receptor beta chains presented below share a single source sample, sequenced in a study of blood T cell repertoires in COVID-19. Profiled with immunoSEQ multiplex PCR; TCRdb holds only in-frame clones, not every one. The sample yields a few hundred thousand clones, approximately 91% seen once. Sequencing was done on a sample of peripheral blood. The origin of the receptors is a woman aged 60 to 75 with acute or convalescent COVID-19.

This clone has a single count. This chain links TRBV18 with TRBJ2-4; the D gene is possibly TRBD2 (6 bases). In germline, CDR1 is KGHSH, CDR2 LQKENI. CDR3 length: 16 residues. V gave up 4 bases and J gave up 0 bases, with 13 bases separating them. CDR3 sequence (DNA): TGTGCCAGCTCACGGGTCAACGGGGGAGCCAAAAACATTCAGTACTTC. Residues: CASSRVNGGAKNIQYF.

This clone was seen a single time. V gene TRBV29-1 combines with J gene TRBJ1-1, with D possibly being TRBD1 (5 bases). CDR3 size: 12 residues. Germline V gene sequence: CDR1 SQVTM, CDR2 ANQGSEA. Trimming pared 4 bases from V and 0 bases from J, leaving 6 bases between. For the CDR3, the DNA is TGCAGCGTTGTAGGGGTGAACACTGAAGCTTTCTTT. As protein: CSVVGVNTEAFF.

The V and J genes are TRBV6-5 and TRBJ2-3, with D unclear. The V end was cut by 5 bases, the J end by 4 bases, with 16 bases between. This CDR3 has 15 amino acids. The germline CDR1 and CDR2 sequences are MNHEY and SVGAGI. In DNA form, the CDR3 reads TGTGCCAGCAGTCCTGACTGGAATACGGCAGATACGCAGTATTTT. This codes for CASSPDWNTADTQYF.

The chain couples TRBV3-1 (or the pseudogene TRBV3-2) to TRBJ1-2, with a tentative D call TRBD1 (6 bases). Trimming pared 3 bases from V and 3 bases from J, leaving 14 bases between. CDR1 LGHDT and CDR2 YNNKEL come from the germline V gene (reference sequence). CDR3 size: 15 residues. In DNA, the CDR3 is TGTGCCAGCAGCCACCACGACAGGTCGGACTATGGCTACACCTTC. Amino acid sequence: CASSHHDRSDYGYTF.

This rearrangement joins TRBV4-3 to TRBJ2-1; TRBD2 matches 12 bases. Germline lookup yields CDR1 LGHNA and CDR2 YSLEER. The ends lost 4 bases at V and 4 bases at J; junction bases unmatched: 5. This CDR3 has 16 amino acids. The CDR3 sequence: CASSRSTSGSYNEQFF. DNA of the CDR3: TGCGCCAGCAGCCGGTCGACTAGCGGGAGTTACAATGAGCAGTTCTTC.

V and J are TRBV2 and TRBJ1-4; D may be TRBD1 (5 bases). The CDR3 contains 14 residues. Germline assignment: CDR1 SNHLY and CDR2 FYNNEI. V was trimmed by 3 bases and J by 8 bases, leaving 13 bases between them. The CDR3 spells CASSERQTSEKLFF. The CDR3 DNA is TGTGCCAGCAGTGAGCGACAGACGTCAGAAAAACTGTTTTTT.

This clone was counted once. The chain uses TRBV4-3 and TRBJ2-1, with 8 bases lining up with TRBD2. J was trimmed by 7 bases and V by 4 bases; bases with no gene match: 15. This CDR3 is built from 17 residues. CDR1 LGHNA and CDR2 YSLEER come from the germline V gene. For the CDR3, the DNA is TGCGCCAGCAGCCTTCGAGGTGGAGGACTAGCAAAAAATGAGCAGTTCTTC. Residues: CASSLRGGGLAKNEQFF.

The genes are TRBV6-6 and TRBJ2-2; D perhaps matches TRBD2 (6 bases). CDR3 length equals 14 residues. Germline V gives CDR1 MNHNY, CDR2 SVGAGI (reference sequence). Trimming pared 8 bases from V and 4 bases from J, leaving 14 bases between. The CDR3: CASQTRRGTGELFF. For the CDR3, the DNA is TGTGCCAGCCAAACTAGGAGGGGCACCGGGGAGCTGTTTTTT.

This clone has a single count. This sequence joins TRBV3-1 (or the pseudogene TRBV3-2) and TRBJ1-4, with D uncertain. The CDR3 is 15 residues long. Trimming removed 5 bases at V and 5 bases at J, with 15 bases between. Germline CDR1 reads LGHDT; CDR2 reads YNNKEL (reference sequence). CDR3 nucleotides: TGTGCCAGCAGCTTCATAAGGGCGGGGAATGAAAAACTGTTTTTT. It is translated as CASSFIRAGNEKLFF.

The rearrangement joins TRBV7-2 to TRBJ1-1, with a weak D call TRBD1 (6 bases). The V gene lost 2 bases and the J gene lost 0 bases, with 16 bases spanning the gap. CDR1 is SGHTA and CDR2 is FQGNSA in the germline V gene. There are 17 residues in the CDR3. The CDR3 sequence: CASSLYWTAFMNTEAFF. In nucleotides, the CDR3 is TGTGCCAGCAGCTTATATTGGACAGCTTTCATGAACACTGAAGCTTTCTTT.

The CDR3 DNA reads TGTGCCAGCAGGCCCCCCGACTTCGACAATCAGCCCCAGCATTTT. Its protein product is CASRPPDFDNQPQHF. The chain has TRBV28 and TRBJ1-5; D gene unclear. CDR1 MDHEN and CDR2 SYDVKM come from the germline V gene. V gave up 6 bases and J gave up 3 bases, with 15 bases separating them. There are 15 residues in the CDR3.

CDR3 sequence: CASSLSQGQFTEAFF. CDR3 nucleotides: TGTGCCAGCAGCTTATCGCAGGGGCAGTTTACTGAAGCTTTCTTT. The chain carries TRBV7-9 and TRBJ1-1; possibly TRBD1 for D (6 bases). V lost 2 bases and J lost 5, with 15 bases in between. CDR1 SEHNR and CDR2 FQNEAQ come from the germline V gene (reference sequence). The CDR3 is 15 amino acids. Full variable domain (remainder filled in from reference TRBV7-9 and TRBJ1-1): DTGVSQNPRHKITKRGQNVTFRCDPISEHNRLYWYRQTLGQGPEFLTYFQNEAQLEKSRLLSDRFSAERPKGSFSTLEIQRTEQGDSAMYLCASSLSQGQFTEAFFGQGTRLTVV.

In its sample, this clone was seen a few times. CDR3 DNA sequence: TGTGCCAGTAGTATGGGGCGGGACTACGAGCAGTACTTC. It translates to CASSMGRDYEQYF. The chain uses TRBV19 and TRBJ2-7, with D maybe TRBD2 (6 bases). Germline loops: CDR1 LNHDA, CDR2 SQIVND (reference sequence). The CDR3 sequence is 13 residues long. V was trimmed by 3 bases and J by 3 bases, leaving 9 bases between them.

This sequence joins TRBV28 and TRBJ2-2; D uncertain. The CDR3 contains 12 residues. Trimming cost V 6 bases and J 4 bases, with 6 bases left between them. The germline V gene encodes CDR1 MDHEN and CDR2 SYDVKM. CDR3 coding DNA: TGTGCCAGCAGACTCCCCACCGGGGAGCTGTTTTTT. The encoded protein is CASRLPTGELFF.

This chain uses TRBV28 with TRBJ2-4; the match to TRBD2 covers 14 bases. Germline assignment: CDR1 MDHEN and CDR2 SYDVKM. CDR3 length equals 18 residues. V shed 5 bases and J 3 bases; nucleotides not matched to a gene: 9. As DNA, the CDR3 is TGTGCCAGCAGTCCCCATCAGGGACTAGCGGGAGACAAAAACATTCAGTACTTC. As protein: CASSPHQGLAGDKNIQYF.

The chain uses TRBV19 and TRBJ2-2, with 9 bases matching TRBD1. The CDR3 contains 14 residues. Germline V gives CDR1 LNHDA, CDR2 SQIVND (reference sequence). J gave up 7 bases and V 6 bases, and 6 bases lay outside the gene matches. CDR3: CASRTGGSNGELFF. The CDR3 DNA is TGTGCCAGTAGGACAGGGGGGTCAAACGGGGAGCTGTTTTTT.

The CDR3 here is CASTESPGDKNEKLFF. The CDR3, as DNA: TGTGCCAGCACCGAAAGCCCAGGGGATAAGAATGAAAAACTGTTTTTT. The chain couples TRBV6-7 to TRBJ1-4, with D possibly TRBD1 on 6 matching bases. TRBV6-7 counts as an open reading frame of uncertain function. The CDR3 spans 16 residues. Trimming shortened V by 7 bases and J by 5 bases, and 20 bases separated the two germline ends.

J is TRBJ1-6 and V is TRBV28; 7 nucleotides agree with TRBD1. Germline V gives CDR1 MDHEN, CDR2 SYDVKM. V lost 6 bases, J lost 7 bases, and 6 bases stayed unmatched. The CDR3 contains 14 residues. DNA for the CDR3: TGTGCCAGCAGGCCACCGGGACAGAATTCACCCCTCCACTTT. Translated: CASRPPGQNSPLHF.

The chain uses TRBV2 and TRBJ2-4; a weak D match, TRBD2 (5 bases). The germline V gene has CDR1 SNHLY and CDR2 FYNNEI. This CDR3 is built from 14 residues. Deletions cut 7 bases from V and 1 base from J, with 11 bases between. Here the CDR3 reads CASTPGGAKNIQYF. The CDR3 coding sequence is TGTGCCAGCACTCCCGGCGGGGCCAAAAACATTCAGTACTTC.

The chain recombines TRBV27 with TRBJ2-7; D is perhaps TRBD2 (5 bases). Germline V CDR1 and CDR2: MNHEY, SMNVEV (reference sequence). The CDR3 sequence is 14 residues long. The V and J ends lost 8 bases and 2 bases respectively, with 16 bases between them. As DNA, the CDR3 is TGTGCCAGCCAGCGCGGGCCAGGCGCCTACGAGCAGTACTTC. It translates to CASQRGPGAYEQYF.

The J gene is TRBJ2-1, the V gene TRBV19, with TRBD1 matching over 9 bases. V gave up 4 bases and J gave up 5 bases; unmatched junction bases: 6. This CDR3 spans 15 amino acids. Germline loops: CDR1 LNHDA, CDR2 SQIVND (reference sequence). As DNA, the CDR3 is TGTGCCAGTAGTACCGGACAGGGGCGAAACAATGAGCAGTTCTTC. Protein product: CASSTGQGRNNEQFF.

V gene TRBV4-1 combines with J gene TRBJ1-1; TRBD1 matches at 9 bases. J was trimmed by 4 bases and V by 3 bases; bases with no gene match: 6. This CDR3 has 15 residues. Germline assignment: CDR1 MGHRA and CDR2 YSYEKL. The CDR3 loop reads CASSQEQGAFTEAFF. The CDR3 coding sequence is TGCGCCAGCAGCCAGGAACAGGGGGCGTTCACTGAAGCTTTCTTT.

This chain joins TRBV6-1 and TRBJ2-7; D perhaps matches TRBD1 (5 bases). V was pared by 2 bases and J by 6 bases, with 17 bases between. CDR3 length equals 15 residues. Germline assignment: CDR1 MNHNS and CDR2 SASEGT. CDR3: CASSERYRTAGEQYF. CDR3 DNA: TGTGCCAGCAGTGAACGTTACAGGACCGCAGGCGAGCAGTACTTC.

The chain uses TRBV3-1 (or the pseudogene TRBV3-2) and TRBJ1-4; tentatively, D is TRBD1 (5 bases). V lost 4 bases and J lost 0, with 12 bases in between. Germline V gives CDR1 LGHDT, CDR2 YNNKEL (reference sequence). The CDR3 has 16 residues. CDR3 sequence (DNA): TGTGCCAGCAGCCCTTTTTTGACAGCAACTAATGAAAAACTGTTTTTT. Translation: CASSPFLTATNEKLFF.

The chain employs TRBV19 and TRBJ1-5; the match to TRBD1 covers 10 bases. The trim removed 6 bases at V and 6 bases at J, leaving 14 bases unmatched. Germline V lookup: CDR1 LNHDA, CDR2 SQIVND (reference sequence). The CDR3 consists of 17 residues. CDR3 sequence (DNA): TGTGCCAGTAGCCCTCGGACAGGGGGAGAGGGTGGTCAGCCCCAGCATTTT. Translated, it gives CASSPRTGGEGGQPQHF.

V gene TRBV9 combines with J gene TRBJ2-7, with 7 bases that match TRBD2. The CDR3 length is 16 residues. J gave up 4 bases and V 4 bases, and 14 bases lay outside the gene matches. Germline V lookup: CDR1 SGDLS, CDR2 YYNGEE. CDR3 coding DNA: TGTGCCAGCAGCCCATGGGGGGGAGGGCCGGGATACGAGCAGTACTTC. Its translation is CASSPWGGGPGYEQYF. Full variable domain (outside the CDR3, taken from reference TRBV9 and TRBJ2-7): DSGVTQTPKHLITATGQRVTLRCSPRSGDLSVYWYQQSLDQGLQFLIQYYNGEERAKGNILERFSAQQFPDLHSELNLSSLELGDSALYFCASSPWGGGPGYEQYFGPGTRLTVT.

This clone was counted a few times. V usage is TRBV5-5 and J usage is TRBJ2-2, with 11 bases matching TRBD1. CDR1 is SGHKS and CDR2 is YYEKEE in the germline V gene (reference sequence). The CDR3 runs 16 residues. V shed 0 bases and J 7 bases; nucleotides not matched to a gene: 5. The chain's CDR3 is CASSLARTGGIGELFF. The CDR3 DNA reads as TGTGCCAGCAGCTTGGCCCGGACAGGGGGCATCGGGGAGCTGTTTTTT.